This T cell receptor beta chain is drawn from a study of response to subunit inactivated influenza vaccine. Using its own MiXCR run on the RT-PCR reads, TCRdb lists one record per CDR3 protein. The sample yields 650,000 to 800,000 distinct CDR3 sequences, approximately 15% seen once. Germline V CDR1 and CDR2: WSHSY, SAAADI. This CDR3 comprises 15 residues. Trimming took 6 bases from V and 4 from J, leaving 18 bases between them. Study-level points and caveats: Authors suggested each seasonal influenza vaccination recruits few new T cells.

For this clonotype: The antigen is unknown.

The V gene is TRBV10-2, the J gene TRBJ2-5, with D unclear. The source was PBMCs from blood, collected less than 15 days before vaccination. This TCR derives from a man aged 45-65 years who received an inactivated influenza vaccine. The CDR3 here is CASRQSEPRRETQYF. Written as DNA, the CDR3 is TGCGCCAGCAGGCAGAGCGAACCACGGCGAGAGACCCAGTACTTC.